This paragraph reports one TCR beta chain. This clone's antigen is unknown. Nothing much larger sits one base from this clone, and base qualities are not available. Each collaborating institution followed its own protocols to collect whole blood in K2EDTA tubes. For TCRbeta analysis, collaborators shipped samples in one of three forms: frozen whole blood, isolated PBMCs, or DNA extracted from either of those sample types. Its CDR3 holds 14 amino acids, cysteine through phenylalanine. Kept here is only the CDR3 DNA, which spans 42 bases and is read in frame from base 1. CDR1 SNHLY and CDR2 FYNNEI were looked up in the germline V gene. Relative to germline, V is missing 6 bases and J is missing 4 bases, with 6 bases of the junction outside any gene match. The data belong to a study of blood T cell repertoires in COVID-19 (dated by TCRdb to the early 2020s). Describing the broader study: Collaborator samples came from the United States, Italy and Spain and covered acute and convalescent phases of COVID-19. The material from the prospective study consisted of cDNA or gDNA derived from T cells, B-cell-depleted T cells, or PBMCs. The dataset comprised deeply sampled blood TCRbeta repertoires from subjects exposed to, actively infected with, or recovered from COVID-19. The repertoires were released in a freely available public database intended as a resource for research on the immune response to SARS-CoV-2. Samples were obtained from the ongoing ImmuneRACE study (first 160 participants) and from 1,000 to 1,500 subjects provided by 6 global collaborators. A de-identified subject ID, COVID-19 status, age in years and sex were almost always included in the sample metadata. Where available, HLA class I and class II types were taken from metadata supplied by the sample provider and were not determined by assay-based typing. General conclusions and limits of the study: The quantity of clinical and demographic metadata differed by source and by participant and was supplied without curation.

The immunoSEQ Assay, a bias-controlled multiplex PCR, was used to amplify TCRbeta CDR3 regions from genomic DNA. Processing in the source paper ran as follows. The number of nucleated cells in each sample was estimated from the amplification of reference gene primers within the assay. Sequence reads were collapsed and filtered to measure the absolute abundance of every unique TCRbeta CDR3 rearrangement. For each sample, productive Simpson clonality was calculated as the square root of Simpson's diversity index across productive rearrangements. TCRdb took over this immuneACCESS table, retaining in-frame rearrangements with V and J assigned. Such tables are incomplete; in checked studies, under half of the missing clones stem from an unresolved V gene, and the remainder is unexplained. V, J and clone size reflect that table, while D and trimming were determined from the DNA. This sample comprises 100,000 to 150,000 clones, about 70% of them detected only once. Together, the top ten hold about 1.9% of the sample.

The V gene is TRBV2 and the J gene is TRBJ1-2; 9 junctional bases match TRBD1. Sequences were obtained from peripheral blood. The TCR was taken from a woman aged 70-85 years with acute or convalescent COVID-19. CDR3 sequence: CASSSTGGAYGYTF. The sequenced DNA: TGTGCCAGCAGCTCGACAGGGGGGGCCTATGGCTACACCTTC.